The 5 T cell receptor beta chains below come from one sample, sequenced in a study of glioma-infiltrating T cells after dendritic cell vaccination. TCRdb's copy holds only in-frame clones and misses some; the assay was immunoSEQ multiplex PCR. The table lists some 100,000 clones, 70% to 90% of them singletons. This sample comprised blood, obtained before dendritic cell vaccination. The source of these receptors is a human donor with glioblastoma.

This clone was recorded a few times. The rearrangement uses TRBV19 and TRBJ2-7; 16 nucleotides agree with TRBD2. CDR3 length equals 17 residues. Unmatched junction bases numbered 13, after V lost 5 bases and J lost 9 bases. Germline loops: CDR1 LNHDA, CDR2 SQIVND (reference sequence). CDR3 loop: CASSSLGTSGREDGQYF. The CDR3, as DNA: TGTGCCAGTAGTTCACTTGGGACTAGCGGGAGGGAGGACGGGCAGTACTTC.

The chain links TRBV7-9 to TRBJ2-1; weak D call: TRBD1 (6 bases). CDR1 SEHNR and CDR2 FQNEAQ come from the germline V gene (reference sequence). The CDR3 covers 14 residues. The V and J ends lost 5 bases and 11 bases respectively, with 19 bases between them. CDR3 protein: CASSKDRQVRKQFF. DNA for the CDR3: TGTGCCAGCAGCAAGGACAGACAGGTACGGAAGCAGTTCTTC.

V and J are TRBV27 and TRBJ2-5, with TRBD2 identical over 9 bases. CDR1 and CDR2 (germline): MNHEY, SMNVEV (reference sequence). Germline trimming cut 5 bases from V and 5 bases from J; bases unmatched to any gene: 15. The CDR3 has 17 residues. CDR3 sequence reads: CASSPLDGRGGYETQYF. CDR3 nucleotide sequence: TGTGCCAGCAGTCCCCTCGACGGGCGGGGGGGCTATGAGACCCAGTACTTC.

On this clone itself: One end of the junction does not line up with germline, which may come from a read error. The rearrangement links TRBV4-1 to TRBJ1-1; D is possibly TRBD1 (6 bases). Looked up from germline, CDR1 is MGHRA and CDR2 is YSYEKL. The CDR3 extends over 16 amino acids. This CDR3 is CASSLREGVADTGAFF. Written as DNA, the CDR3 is TGCGCCAGCAGCCTAAGGGAGGGGGTTGCGGACACTGGAGCTTTCTTT.

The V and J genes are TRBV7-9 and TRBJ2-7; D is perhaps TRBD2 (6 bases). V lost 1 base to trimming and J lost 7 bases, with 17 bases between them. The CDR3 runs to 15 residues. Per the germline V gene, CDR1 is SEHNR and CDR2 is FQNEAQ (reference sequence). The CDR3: CASSLEPSAYSEQYF. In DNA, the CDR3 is TGTGCCAGCAGCTTAGAACCTAGCGCCTATTCAGAGCAGTACTTC.